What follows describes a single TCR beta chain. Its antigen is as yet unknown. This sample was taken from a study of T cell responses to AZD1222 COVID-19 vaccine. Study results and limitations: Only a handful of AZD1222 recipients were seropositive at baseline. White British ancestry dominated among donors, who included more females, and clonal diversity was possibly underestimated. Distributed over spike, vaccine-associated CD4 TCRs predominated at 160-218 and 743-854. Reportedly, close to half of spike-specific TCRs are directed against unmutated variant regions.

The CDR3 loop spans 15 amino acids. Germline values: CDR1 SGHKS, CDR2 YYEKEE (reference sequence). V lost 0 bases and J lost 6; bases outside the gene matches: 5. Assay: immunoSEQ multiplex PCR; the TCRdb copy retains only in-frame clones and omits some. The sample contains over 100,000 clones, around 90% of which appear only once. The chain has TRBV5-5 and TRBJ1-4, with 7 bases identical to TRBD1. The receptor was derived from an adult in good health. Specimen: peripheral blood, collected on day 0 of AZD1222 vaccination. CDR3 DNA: TGTGCCAGCAGCTTGGCCTTAGGGGGCGATGAAAAACTGTTTTTT. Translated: CASSLALGGDEKLFF.